This T cell receptor (beta chain) is from a study of graft-versus-host responses after intestinal transplantation. At the level of the study: Following induction with anti-thymocyte globulin, all recipients were given tacrolimus and steroids for roughly three years.

On this clone: The antigen remains undetermined. This sample also contains other DNA sequences that code for the same CDR3.

The V and J ends lost 2 bases and 8 bases, in that order; junction bases with no gene match: 18. From germline, CDR1 is SGDLS and CDR2 YYNGEE. CDR3 length equals 17 residues. Findings of the study overall: HvG clone declines early post-transplant were associated with peak circulating GvH levels.

The method was immunoSEQ multiplex PCR; TCRdb's version includes in-frame clones alone and lacks a portion of them. The sample lists about 88,000 clones, roughly 93% seen once, with 0.15% to 0.2% in the top ten. Specimen: unstimulated CD4+ T cells sorted from spleen or lymph node cells, collected before transplant. The receptor was derived from a human donor who was the organ donor for an intestinal transplant. The chain carries TRBV9 and TRBJ1-2, with 7 bases aligning to TRBD1. Here the CDR3 reads CASSVAPDRVGLKGYTF. The CDR3 DNA reads TGTGCCAGCAGCGTGGCCCCTGACAGGGTAGGATTGAAGGGCTACACCTTC.